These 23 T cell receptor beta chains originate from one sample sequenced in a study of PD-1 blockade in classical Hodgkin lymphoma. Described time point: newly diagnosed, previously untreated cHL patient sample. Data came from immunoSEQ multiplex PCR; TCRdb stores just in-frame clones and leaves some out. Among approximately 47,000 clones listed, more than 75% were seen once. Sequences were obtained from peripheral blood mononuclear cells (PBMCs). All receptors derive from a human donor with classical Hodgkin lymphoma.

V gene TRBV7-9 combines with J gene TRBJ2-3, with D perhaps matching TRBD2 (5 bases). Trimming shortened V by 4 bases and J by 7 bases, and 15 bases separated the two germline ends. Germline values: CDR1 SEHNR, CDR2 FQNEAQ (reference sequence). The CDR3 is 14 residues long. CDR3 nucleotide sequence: TGTGCCAGCAGCTCGCAAGCTAGCTCCAATACGCAGTATTTT. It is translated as CASSSQASSNTQYF.

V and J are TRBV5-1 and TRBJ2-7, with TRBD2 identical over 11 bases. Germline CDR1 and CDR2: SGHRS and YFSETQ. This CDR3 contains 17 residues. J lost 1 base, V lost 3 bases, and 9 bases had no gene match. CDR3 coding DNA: TGCGCCAGCAGCTCCTACGATACTAGCGGGAGATCCTACGAGCAGTACTTC. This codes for CASSSYDTSGRSYEQYF.

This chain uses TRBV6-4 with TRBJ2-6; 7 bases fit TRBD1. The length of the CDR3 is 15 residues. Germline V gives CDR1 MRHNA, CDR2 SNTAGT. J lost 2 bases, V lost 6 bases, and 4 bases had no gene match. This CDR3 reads CASRPDRAGANVLTF. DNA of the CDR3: TGTGCCAGCAGACCCGACAGGGCTGGGGCCAACGTCCTGACTTTC.

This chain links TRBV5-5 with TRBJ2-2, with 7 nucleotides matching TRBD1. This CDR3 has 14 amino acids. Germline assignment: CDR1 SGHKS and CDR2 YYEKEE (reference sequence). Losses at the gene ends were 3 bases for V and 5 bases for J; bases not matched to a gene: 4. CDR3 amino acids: CASSWDSGTGELFF. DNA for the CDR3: TGTGCCAGCAGCTGGGACAGTGGGACCGGGGAGCTGTTTTTT. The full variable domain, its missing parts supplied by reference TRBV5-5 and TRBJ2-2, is DAGVTQSPTHLIKTRGQQVTLRCSPISGHKSVSWYQQVLGQGPQFIFQYYEKEERGRGNFPDRFSARQFPNYSSELNVNALLLGDSALYLCASSWDSGTGELFFGEGSRLTVL.

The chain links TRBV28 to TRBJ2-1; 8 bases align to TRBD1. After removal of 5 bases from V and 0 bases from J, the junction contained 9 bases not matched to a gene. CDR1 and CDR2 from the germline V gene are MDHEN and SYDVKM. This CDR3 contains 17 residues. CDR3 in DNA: TGTGCCAGCAGTCTGGACAGGGCCCTTTACTCCTACAATGAGCAGTTCTTC. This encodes CASSLDRALYSYNEQFF.

The CDR3 DNA sequence: TGCGCCAGCAGCTCCCGACAGGGGAGGAACACTGAAGCTTTCTTT. Translation gives CASSSRQGRNTEAFF. V usage is TRBV5-1 and J usage is TRBJ1-1, with 8 bases lining up with TRBD1. The CDR3 consists of 15 residues. Germline V CDR1 and CDR2: SGHRS, YFSETQ. J lost 1 base, V lost 3 bases, and 5 bases had no gene match.

The CDR3 DNA reads TGTGCCAGCAGTCAAGCTAGCGGAGGACCGAGCTCCTACGAGCAGTACGTC. Residues: CASSQASGGPSSYEQYV. The J gene is TRBJ2-7, the V gene TRBV2, with 7 bases identical to TRBD2. The CDR3 loop spans 17 amino acids. The germline V gene encodes CDR1 SNHLY and CDR2 FYNNEI.

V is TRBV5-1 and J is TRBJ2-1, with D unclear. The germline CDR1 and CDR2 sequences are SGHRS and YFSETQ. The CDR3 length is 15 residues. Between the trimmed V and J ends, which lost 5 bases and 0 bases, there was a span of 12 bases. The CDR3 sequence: CASRTSSSSYNEQFF. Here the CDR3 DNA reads TGCGCCAGCAGGACGTCCAGTAGCTCCTACAATGAGCAGTTCTTC.

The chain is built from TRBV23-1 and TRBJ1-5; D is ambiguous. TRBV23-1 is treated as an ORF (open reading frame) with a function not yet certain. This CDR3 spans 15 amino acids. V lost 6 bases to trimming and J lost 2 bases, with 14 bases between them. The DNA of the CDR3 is TGCGCCAGCAGCCTAGCGGGTGGGGGCAATCAGCCCCAGCATTTT. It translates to CASSLAGGGNQPQHF.

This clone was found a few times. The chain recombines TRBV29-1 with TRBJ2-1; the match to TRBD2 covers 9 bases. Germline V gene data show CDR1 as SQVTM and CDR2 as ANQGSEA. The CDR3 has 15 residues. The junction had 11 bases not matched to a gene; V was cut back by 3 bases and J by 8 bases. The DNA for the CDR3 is TGCAGCGTTGAGAATAATAGCGGGAGTCCGGATGAGCAGTTCTTC. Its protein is CSVENNSGSPDEQFF.

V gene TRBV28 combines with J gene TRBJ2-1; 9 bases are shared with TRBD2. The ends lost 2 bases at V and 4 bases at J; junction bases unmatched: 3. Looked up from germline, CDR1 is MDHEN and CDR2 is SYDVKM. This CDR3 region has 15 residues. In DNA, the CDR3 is TGTGCCAGCAGTTTAAGGCTAGCGGGATACAATGAGCAGTTCTTC. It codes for CASSLRLAGYNEQFF.

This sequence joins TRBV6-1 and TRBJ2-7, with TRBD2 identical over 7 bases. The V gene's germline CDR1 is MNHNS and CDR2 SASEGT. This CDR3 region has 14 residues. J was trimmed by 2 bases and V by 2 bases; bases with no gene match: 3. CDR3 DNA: TGTGCCAGCAGTGAACTAGCGGCCACCTACGAGCAGTACGTC. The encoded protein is CASSELAATYEQYV.

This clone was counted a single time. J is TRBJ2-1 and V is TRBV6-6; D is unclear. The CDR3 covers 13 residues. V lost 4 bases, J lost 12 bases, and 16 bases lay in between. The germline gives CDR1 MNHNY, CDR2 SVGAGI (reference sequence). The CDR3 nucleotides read TGTGCCAGCAGTTTACCGGTGCCACCCGTGCAGTTCTTC. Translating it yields CASSLPVPPVQFF.

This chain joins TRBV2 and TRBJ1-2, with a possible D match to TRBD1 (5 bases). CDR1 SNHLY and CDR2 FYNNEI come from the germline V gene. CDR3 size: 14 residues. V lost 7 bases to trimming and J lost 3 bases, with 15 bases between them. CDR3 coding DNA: TGTGCCAGCACCGGGGGGGGTCCGGACTATGGCTACACCTTC. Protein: CASTGGGPDYGYTF. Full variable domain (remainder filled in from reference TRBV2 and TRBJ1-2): EPEVTQTPSHQVTQMGQEVILRCVPISNHLYFYWYRQILGQKVEFLVSFYNNEISEKSEIFDDQFSVERPDGSNFTLKIRSTKLEDSAMYFCASTGGGPDYGYTFGSGTRLTVV.

The DNA of the CDR3 is TGCGCCAGCAGTGGGACAAGGGGGCCCGGCGGGAGCTACACCTTC. Encoded protein: CASSGTRGPGGSYTF. This chain connects TRBV10-1 to TRBJ1-2; TRBD1 matches at 7 bases. Germline-derived CDR1 and CDR2 are WNHNN and SYGVQD (reference sequence). The CDR3 contains 15 residues. V shed 4 bases, J shed 9 bases, and the junction held 14 bases outside the gene matches.

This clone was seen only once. The CDR3 here is CASSALSVDGYTF. CDR3 nucleotide sequence: TGTGCCAGCAGTGCCCTCAGTGTGGATGGCTACACCTTC. The chain employs TRBV25-1 and TRBJ1-2; no reliable D call. The V gene's germline CDR1 is MGHDK and CDR2 SYGVNS. CDR3 length: 13 residues. V lost 4 bases, J lost 6 bases, and 12 bases lay in between.

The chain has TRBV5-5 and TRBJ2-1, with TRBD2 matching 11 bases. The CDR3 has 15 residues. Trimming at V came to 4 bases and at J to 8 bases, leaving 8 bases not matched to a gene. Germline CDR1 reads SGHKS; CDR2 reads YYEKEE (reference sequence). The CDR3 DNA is TGTGCCAGCAGCCTACTAGCGGGAGCCGGGCATGAGCAGTTCTTC. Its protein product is CASSLLAGAGHEQFF.

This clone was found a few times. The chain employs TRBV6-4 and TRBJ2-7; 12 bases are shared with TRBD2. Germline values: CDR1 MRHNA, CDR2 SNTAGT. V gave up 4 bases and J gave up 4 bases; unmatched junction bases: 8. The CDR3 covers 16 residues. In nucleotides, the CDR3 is TGTGCCAGCAGTGGGCTAGCGGGAGGGCCTGGTTACGAGCAGTACGTC. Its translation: CASSGLAGGPGYEQYV.

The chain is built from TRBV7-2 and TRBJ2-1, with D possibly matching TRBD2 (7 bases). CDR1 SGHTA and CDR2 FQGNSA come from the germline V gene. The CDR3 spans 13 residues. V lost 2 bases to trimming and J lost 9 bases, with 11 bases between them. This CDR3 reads CASSLSGEGEQFF. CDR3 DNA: TGTGCCAGCAGCTTATCAGGGGAGGGTGAGCAGTTCTTC.

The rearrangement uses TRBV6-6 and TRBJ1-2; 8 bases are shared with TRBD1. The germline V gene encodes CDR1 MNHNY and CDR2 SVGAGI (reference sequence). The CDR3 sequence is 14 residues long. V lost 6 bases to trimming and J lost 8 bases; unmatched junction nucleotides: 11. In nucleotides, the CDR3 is TGTGCCAGCAGGAAAACCCAGGGGGCTGGGGGCTACACCTTC. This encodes CASRKTQGAGGYTF.

CDR3 sequence: CASSLGGDGTGRGKLFF. CDR3 in DNA: TGTGCCAGCAGTTTAGGGGGGGACGGGACAGGGCGAGGGAAACTGTTTTTT. The rearrangement uses TRBV28 and TRBJ1-4; 9 positions match TRBD1. Germline lookup yields CDR1 MDHEN and CDR2 SYDVKM. V was clipped by 2 bases and J by 11 bases; unmatched bases: 15. The CDR3 is 17 amino acids. Full variable domain (outside the CDR3, taken from reference TRBV28 and TRBJ1-4): DVKVTQSSRYLVKRTGEKVFLECVQDMDHENMFWYRQDPGLGLRLIYFSYDVKMKEKGDIPEGYSVSREKKERFSLILESASTNQTSMYLCASSLGGDGTGRGKLFFGSGTQLSVL.

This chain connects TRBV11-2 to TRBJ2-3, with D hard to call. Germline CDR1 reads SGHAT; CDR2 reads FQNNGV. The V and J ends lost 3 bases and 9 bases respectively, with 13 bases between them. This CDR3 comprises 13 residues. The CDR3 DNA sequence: TGTGCCAGCAGCTTCGGCGCTTTGGAGACGCAGTATTTT. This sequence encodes CASSFGALETQYF.

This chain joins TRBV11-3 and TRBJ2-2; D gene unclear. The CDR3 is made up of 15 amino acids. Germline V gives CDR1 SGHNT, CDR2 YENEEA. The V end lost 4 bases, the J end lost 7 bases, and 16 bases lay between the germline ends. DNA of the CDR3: TGTGCCAGCAGCTCCCGGACGGAAACCTACGGGGAGCTGTTTTTT. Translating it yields CASSSRTETYGELFF.